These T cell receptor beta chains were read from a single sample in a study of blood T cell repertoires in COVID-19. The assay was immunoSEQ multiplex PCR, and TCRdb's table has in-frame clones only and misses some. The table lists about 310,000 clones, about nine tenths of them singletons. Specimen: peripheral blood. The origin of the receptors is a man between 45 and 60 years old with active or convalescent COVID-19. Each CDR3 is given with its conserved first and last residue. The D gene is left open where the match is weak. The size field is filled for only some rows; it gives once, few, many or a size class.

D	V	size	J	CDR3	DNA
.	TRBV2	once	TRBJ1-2	CASRQGNYGYTF	TGTGCCAGCAGACAGGGTAACTATGGCTACACCTTC
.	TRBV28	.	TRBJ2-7	CASSPWRSYEQYF	TGTGCCAGCAGCCCGTGGCGGTCCTACGAGCAGTACTTC
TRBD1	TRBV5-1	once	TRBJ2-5	CASSPGTGDETQYF	TGCGCCAGCAGCCCAGGGACAGGGGACGAGACCCAGTACTTC
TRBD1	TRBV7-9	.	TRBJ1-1	CASSPQGGLSEAFF	TGTGCCAGCAGTCCTCAGGGGGGACTGTCGGAAGCTTTCTTT
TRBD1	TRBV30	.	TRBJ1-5	CAWGTGDQPQHF	TGTGCCTGGGGGACAGGAGATCAGCCCCAGCATTTT
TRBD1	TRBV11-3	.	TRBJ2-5	CASSQGQGVYGETQYF	TGTGCCAGCAGCCAGGGACAGGGGGTTTACGGAGAGACCCAGTACTTC
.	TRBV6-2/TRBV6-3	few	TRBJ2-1	CASSWTPNNEQFF	TGTGCCAGCAGTTGGACACCAAACAATGAGCAGTTCTTC
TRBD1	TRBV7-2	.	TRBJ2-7	CASSSGTGIYEQYF	TGTGCCAGCAGCTCCGGGACAGGGATCTACGAGCAGTACTTC
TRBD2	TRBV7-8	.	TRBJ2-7	CASSLTAGVYEQYF	TGTGCCAGCAGCTTAACAGCGGGAGTCTACGAGCAGTACTTC
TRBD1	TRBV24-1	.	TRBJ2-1	CATAVETGVHSYNEQFF	TGTGCCACCGCCGTGGAGACAGGGGTCCACTCCTACAATGAGCAGTTCTTC
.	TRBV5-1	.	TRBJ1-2	CASSITGPYGYTF	TGCGCCAGCAGCATTACAGGGCCCTATGGCTACACCTTC
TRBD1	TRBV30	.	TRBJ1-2	CAWSGQGAGGYTF	TGTGCCTGGAGTGGACAGGGGGCGGGTGGCTACACCTTC
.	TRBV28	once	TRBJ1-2	CASSLSQGRTNIALYGYTF	TGTGCCAGCAGTTTAAGCCAGGGGCGAACGAATATTGCCCTCTATGGCTACACCTTC
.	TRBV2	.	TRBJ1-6	CASRRDGGVPNSPLHF	TGTGCCAGCAGGCGAGACGGGGGGGTACCGAATTCACCCCTCCACTTT
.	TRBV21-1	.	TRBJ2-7	CASSPLSPYSGGSPREQYF	TGTGCCAGCAGTCCGCTGAGCCCATATAGCGGGGGGTCCCCTCGAGAGCAGTACTTC
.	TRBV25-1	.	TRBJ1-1	CASTLTWDTEAFF	TGTGCCAGTACCTTGACTTGGGACACTGAAGCTTTCTTT
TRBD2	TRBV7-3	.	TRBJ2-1	CASSLTSGAGGRLGSYNEQFF	TGTGCCAGCAGCTTAACGTCCGGGGCGGGAGGACGGTTGGGGTCCTACAATGAGCAGTTCTTC
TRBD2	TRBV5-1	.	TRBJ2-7	CASSPSGSGSYEQYF	TGCGCCAGCAGCCCGAGCGGGAGTGGGTCCTACGAGCAGTACTTC
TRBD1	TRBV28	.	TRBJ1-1	CASSSHRDRGPEAFF	TGTGCCAGCAGTTCCCACCGGGACAGGGGACCTGAAGCTTTCTTT
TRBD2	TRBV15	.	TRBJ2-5	CATSRDSPELAGVILETQYF	TGTGCCACCAGCAGAGACAGTCCGGAACTAGCGGGAGTAATCCTAGAGACCCAGTACTTC
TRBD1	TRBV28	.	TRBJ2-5	CASSADRGPGLETQYF	TGTGCCAGCAGTGCAGACAGGGGGCCAGGGTTGGAGACCCAGTACTTC
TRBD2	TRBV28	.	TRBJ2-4	CASSTSGAAKNIQYF	TGTGCCAGCAGCACTAGCGGGGCAGCCAAAAACATTCAGTACTTC
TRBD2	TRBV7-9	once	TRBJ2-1	CASSAWLAGGYNEQFF	TGTGCCAGCAGCGCCTGGTTAGCGGGAGGCTACAATGAGCAGTTCTTC
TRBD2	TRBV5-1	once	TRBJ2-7	CASSPSGTRWDEQYF	TGCGCCAGCAGCCCGAGCGGGACCCGGTGGGACGAGCAGTACTTC
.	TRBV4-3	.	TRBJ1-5	CASSQNHYLGNQPQHF	TGCGCCAGCAGTCAAAATCACTACCTAGGCAATCAGCCCCAGCATTTT
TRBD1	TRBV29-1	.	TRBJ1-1	CSVARTGNTEAFF	TGCAGCGTTGCGCGGACAGGGAACACTGAAGCTTTCTTT
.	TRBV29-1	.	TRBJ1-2	CSVGREGRADYGYTF	TGCAGCGTGGGGAGGGAGGGCAGGGCTGACTATGGCTACACCTTC
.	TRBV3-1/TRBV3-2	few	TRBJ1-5	CASSQDAGHQPQHF	TGTGCCAGCAGCCAAGATGCAGGGCATCAGCCCCAGCATTTT
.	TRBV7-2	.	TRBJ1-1	CASSVRGSLNTEAFF	TGTGCCAGCAGCGTACGAGGGAGCCTTAACACTGAAGCTTTCTTT
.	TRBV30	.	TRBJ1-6	CAWNRRGARGNSPLHF	TGTGCCTGGAACCGCCGAGGGGCGCGGGGAAATTCACCCCTCCACTTT
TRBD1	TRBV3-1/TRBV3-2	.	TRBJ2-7	CASSSGQGDEQYF	TGTGCCAGCAGTTCCGGACAGGGGGACGAGCAGTACTTC
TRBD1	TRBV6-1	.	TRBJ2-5	CASSGRQGTPNQETQYF	TGTGCCAGCAGTGGAAGACAGGGAACCCCAAACCAAGAGACCCAGTACTTC
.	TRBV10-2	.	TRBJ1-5	CASSPQAPGSNQPQHF	TGCGCCAGCAGTCCACAGGCCCCAGGGAGCAATCAGCCCCAGCATTTT
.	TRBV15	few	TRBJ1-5	CATSRDRNRVDQPQHF	TGTGCCACCAGCAGAGATCGGAACAGGGTGGATCAGCCCCAGCATTTT
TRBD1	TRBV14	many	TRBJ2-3	CASSQKRGTGDYTQYF	TGTGCCAGCAGCCAGAAAAGAGGGACAGGGGATTATACGCAGTATTTT
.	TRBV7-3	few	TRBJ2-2	CASSLRGKGTGELFF	TGTGCCAGCAGCTTGAGGGGGAAGGGCACCGGGGAGCTGTTTTTT
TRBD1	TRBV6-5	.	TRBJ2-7	CASANRGFSYEQYF	TGTGCCAGCGCGAACAGGGGTTTTTCCTACGAGCAGTACTTC
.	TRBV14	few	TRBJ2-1	CASSQDLVTYNEQFF	TGTGCCAGCAGCCAAGATTTAGTAACTTACAATGAGCAGTTCTTC
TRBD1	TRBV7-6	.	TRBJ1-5	CASSLRGQSNQPQHF	TGTGCCAGCAGCTTGAGGGGACAGTCGAATCAGCCCCAGCATTTT
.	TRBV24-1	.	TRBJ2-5	CATSERDSETQYF	TGTGCCACCAGTGAAAGGGACTCAGAGACCCAGTACTTC
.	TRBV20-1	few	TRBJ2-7	CSAEGAYEQYF	TGCAGTGCCGAGGGGGCCTACGAGCAGTACTTC
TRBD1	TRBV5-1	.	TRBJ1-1	CASSSTGTAFF	TGCGCCAGCAGCTCGACAGGGACAGCTTTCTTT
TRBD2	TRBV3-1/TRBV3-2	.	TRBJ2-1	CASSPWTSGIKGLYNEQFF	TGTGCCAGCAGCCCCTGGACTAGCGGGATCAAGGGACTATACAATGAGCAGTTCTTC
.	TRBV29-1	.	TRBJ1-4	CSVGEDNSEKLFF	TGCAGCGTTGGAGAGGACAATTCCGAAAAACTGTTTTTT
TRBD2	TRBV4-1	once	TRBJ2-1	CASSRQPSGGHNEQFF	TGCGCCAGCAGCCGACAGCCGAGCGGGGGGCACAATGAGCAGTTCTTC
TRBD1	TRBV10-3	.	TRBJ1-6	CAISEGQGVRDNSPLHF	TGTGCCATCAGTGAGGGACAGGGAGTACGTGATAATTCACCCCTCCACTTT
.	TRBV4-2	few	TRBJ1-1	CASSQEVSGSTEAFF	TGTGCCAGCAGCCAAGAAGTGTCGGGGAGCACTGAAGCTTTCTTT
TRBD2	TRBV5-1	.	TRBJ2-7	CASTGGRYEQYF	TGCGCCAGCACGGGGGGGAGATACGAGCAGTACTTC
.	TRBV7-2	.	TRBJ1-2	CASSLATGTSSYTF	TGTGCCAGCAGCTTAGCAACCGGGACATCGAGCTACACCTTC